Described below is a single TCR beta chain sequence and its context. In the original processing: Estimated nucleated cell counts came from reference gene primer amplification. Some clones are missing from TCRdb's copy, which holds only in-frame ones; the method was immunoSEQ multiplex PCR. The DNA was the basis for D and trimming; V, J and clone size are from that table. The top ten clones hold about 0.8% of a sample with more than 150,000 clones, roughly 94% of them seen once. The data derive from a study of blood T cell repertoires in COVID-19. The CDR3 runs 13 residues. From germline, CDR1 is SGHNT and CDR2 YYREEE (reference sequence). Trimming stripped 5 bases from V and 3 bases from J, with 11 bases between.

The chain links TRBV5-4 to TRBJ2-5; a weak D match, TRBD1 (6 bases). The TCR sequence derives from a man between 25 and 39 years old with COVID-19, enrolled during active disease. The sequenced sample was peripheral blood. This CDR3 is CASSRDTKETQYF. Written as DNA, the CDR3 is TGTGCCAGCAGTCGGGACACCAAAGAGACCCAGTACTTC.